The source of this T cell receptor (beta chain) is a study of PD-L1 blockade in urothelial cancer (dated by TCRdb to the late 2010s). Looking at the study overall: All patients started therapy around 2014 and received atezolizumab 1,200 mg intravenously every 3 weeks. Progression-free survival longer than 6 months counted as durable clinical benefit, and TCR features were additionally tested against both progression-free and overall survival. Durable clinical benefit was achieved by nine patients and was not achieved by 20 patients. Blood samples gave median yields of approximately 130,000 T cells and more than 80,000 unique TCRs, along with a median clonality of about 0.084. In the same patients, whole exome sequencing and RNA sequencing of pretreatment tumors were performed in addition to TCR sequencing. Pretreatment tumor samples and matched peripheral blood, collected serially before and after atezolizumab treatment, underwent TCR sequencing. Somatic, immune and clinical correlates of response to PD-L1 blockade with atezolizumab in urothelial cancer were the focus of an exploratory multi-omic analysis. Twenty-nine patients had pretreatment blood TCR-seq, some 24 had at least one posttreatment blood collection, and some 24 had tumor TCR-seq. Twenty-five of 29 patients were males with bladder-origin urothelial cancer, and about 65% of the roughly 30 reported a prior smoking history. Blood samples were analyzed at 3 weeks after treatment start (second dose) and at 6 weeks after treatment start. Patients had an ECOG performance status of 0 or 1 and had received between 0 and 3 prior chemotherapy regimens. Results the study describes overall, beyond this receptor: Among patients with durable benefit, tumor-associated TCR clones showed greater expansion in peripheral blood 3 weeks after treatment started (n of about 20, p = 0.022). A pretreatment peripheral blood TCR clonality below the median was linked to improved progression-free and overall survival. Small sample size (n ≈ 29) and many exploratory analyses mean the results are intended to be hypothesis-generating.

Notes on this clone: Its cognate antigen has yet to be identified. No much larger clonotype is one base removed from it; base qualities were not supplied.

Taken with the paper, the label for time point translates to: pretreatment peripheral blood. A cohort of about 27 patients with locally advanced or metastatic urothelial carcinoma, treated at Memorial Sloan Kettering on a trial protocol, was included. Peripheral blood mononuclear cells were collected pretreatment and during treatment, at between 1 and 8 total time points per patient. The Qiagen DNeasy Blood extraction kit was used to purify genomic DNA from total PBMCs and tumor samples. PBMCs were collected pretreatment and during treatment and were isolated and stored as previously described. Unmatched junction bases come to 6, with V trimmed by 0 bases and J by 3 bases. CDR1 and CDR2, looked up from the germline V gene (reference sequence), are LNHNV and YYDKDF. The CDR3, cysteine through phenylalanine, is 18 amino acids long. The kept DNA is CDR3 alone, 54 bases in frame from the first base. To estimate absolute template abundance from read counts, synthetic TCR analog templates were spiked into each PCR. The immunoSEQ assay used bias-controlled V and J gene primers to amplify TCRbeta CDR3 regions from genomic DNA. Sequencing of rearranged TCRbeta segments was performed at approximately 20X coverage. The published analysis was carried out like this. Clustering was used to correct sequencing errors, and CDR3s were annotated against IMGT to assign V, D and J genes. Out-of-frame and stop-codon sequences were excluded, and only productive TCRbeta rearrangements were used in downstream analyses. Clonality was calculated as one minus the Shannon entropy normalized by the log of the number of unique productive sequences. Clones differing between time points or between blood and tumor were identified using Fisher's exact test with Benjamini-Hochberg correction, with an adjusted p below 0.01 applied as the threshold. Drawn from immuneACCESS, this table holds only the in-frame rearrangements with V and J called that TCRdb kept. Clones are partly lost; checked studies trace under half to an unresolved V gene and leave the rest unexplained. V and J calls and clone size are given by that table; D and trimming were obtained from the DNA. The sample contains over 75,000 clones, approximately 88% of them found a single time. The top ten clonotypes cover roughly 0.99% of the sample.

This TCR came from a woman at least 80 years old with urothelial cancer. This chain is built from TRBV15 and TRBJ2-3; 13 bases in the middle match TRBD2. Specimen: PBMCs, collected around atezolizumab (anti-PD-L1) treatment. The DNA is TGTGCCACCAGCAGAGAATTGCGACTAGCGGGAGGAACAGATACGCAGTATTTT. The resulting protein is CATSRELRLAGGTDTQYF.